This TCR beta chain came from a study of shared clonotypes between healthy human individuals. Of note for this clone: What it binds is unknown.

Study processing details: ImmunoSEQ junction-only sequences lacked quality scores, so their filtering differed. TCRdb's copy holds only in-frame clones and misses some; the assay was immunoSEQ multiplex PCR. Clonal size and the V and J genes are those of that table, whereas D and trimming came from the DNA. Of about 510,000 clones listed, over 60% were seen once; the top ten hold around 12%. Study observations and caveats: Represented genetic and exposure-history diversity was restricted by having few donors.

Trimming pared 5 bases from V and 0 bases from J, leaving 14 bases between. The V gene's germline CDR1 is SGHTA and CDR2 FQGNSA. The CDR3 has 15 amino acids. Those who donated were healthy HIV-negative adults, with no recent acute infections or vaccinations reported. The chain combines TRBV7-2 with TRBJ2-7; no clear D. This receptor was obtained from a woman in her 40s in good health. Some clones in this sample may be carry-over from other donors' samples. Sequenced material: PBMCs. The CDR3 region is CASSLGWGNSYEQYF. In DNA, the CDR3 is TGTGCCAGCAGCCTCGGCTGGGGTAACTCCTACGAGCAGTACTTC.